This T cell receptor beta chain appears in the sequencing data of a study of blood T cell repertoires in COVID-19. Study overall: Both acute and convalescent COVID-19 samples were obtained from the United States, Italy and Spain.

Authors' processing steps: The assay estimated nucleated cells by amplifying reference gene primers. Assay: immunoSEQ multiplex PCR; the TCRdb copy retains only in-frame clones and omits some. Clone size and the V and J calls come from that table; the DNA yielded D and trimming. The sample includes under 300,000 clones, approximately 83% of them seen just once. The V gene end was trimmed by 4 bases and the J gene end by 9 bases; junction bases not matched to a gene: 11. Germline V CDR1 and CDR2: LGHNA, YSLEER. There are 16 residues in the CDR3. The chain combines TRBV4-3 with TRBJ1-6; 8 bases map to TRBD1. The source is a woman aged 45 to 65 who had recovered from COVID-19. What was sequenced was peripheral blood. The CDR3, as DNA: TGCGCCAGCAGCCGATTCGTCGGACAGGGCGTTTCACCCCTCCACTTT. Translating it yields CASSRFVGQGVSPLHF.